These T cell receptor beta chains were read from a single sample in a study of cytomegalovirus exposure and HLA in healthy donors. Sequencing used immunoSEQ multiplex PCR; TCRdb keeps in-frame clones, though not all of them. The repertoire includes 100,000 or so clones, roughly 80% of them detected once, and roughly 9.2% sits in the top ten. The source material was PBMCs. All receptors come from a woman between 40 and 50 years old in good health and CMV-seropositive. Each CDR3 is given with its conserved first and last residue. A D gene is named only where the DNA matches it firmly. Clone size is stated in some rows and not others, as once, few, many or a class when expanded.

J: TRBJ1-4
D: NA
V: TRBV2
size: NA
DNA: TGTGCCAGCCAAGGGGGTTGGAATGAAAAACTGTTTTTT
CDR3: CASQGGWNEKLFF

J: TRBJ2-5
D: NA
V: TRBV7-2
size: NA
DNA: TGTGCCAGCAGCTCCCCTTTGCGGGGGCCTCAAGAGGCCCAGTACTTC
CDR3: CASSSPLRGPQEAQYF

J: TRBJ2-7
D: TRBD1
V: TRBV5-6
size: NA
DNA: TGTGCCAGCTTGGGGACAGGTAGCTACGAGCAGTACTTC
CDR3: CASLGTGSYEQYF

J: TRBJ2-7
D: NA
V: TRBV14
size: NA
DNA: TGTGCCAGCAGCCCAGGGCGGACCTACGAGCAGTACTTC
CDR3: CASSPGRTYEQYF

J: TRBJ2-5
D: TRBD1
V: TRBV11-3
size: once
DNA: TGTGCCAGCAGCGTAAAACAGGGGGCGGAGACCCAGTACTTC
CDR3: CASSVKQGAETQYF

J: TRBJ2-2
D: NA
V: TRBV11-2
size: NA
DNA: TGTGCCAGCAGCTTAGATCTAGGGGTCACCGGGGAGCTGTTTTTT
CDR3: CASSLDLGVTGELFF

J: TRBJ2-7
D: NA
V: TRBV19
size: few
DNA: TGTGCCAGTAGTATCAGAGGGAGTTACGGCTACGAGCAGTACTTC
CDR3: CASSIRGSYGYEQYF

J: TRBJ1-2
D: NA
V: TRBV29-1
size: NA
DNA: TGCAGCGTTGAAGGAAAAGGACAGTGGAATGGCTACACCTTC
CDR3: CSVEGKGQWNGYTF

J: TRBJ2-4
D: NA
V: TRBV4-1
size: NA
DNA: TGCGCCAGCAAAGGGAGCGTCTTAGCCAAAAACATTCAGTACTTC
CDR3: CASKGSVLAKNIQYF

J: TRBJ2-5
D: NA
V: TRBV28
size: NA
DNA: TGTGCCAGCAGTTTAGTGGCGACTGGGGGCGAGACCCAGTACTTC
CDR3: CASSLVATGGETQYF

J: TRBJ1-6
D: TRBD1
V: TRBV7-9
size: NA
DNA: TGTGCCAGCAGCTTAGCTTTAGGGACAGGGAGGAATTCACCCCTCCACTTT
CDR3: CASSLALGTGRNSPLHF

J: TRBJ2-7
D: TRBD2
V: TRBV18
size: NA
DNA: TGTGCCAGCTCAACAATCCCGCATCCGGGACTAGCCTACGAGCAGTACTTC
CDR3: CASSTIPHPGLAYEQYF

J: TRBJ1-2
D: NA
V: TRBV9
size: NA
DNA: TGTGCCAGCAGCGACGGGAGACAGACCCCCATTGGCTACACCTTC
CDR3: CASSDGRQTPIGYTF

J: TRBJ2-7
D: TRBD1
V: TRBV5-4
size: NA
DNA: TGTGCCAGCACCATGGACAGGCAAAGCTCCTACGAGCAGTACTTC
CDR3: CASTMDRQSSYEQYF

J: TRBJ1-1
D: NA
V: TRBV9
size: NA
DNA: TGTGCCAGCAGCGTGGAGGGGTACACTGAAGCTTTCTTT
CDR3: CASSVEGYTEAFF

J: TRBJ1-2
D: NA
V: TRBV7-9
size: NA
DNA: TGTTCCAGCAGCTTTTACACCGATGGCTACACCTTC
CDR3: CSSSFYTDGYTF

J: TRBJ2-7
D: NA
V: TRBV5-1
size: NA
DNA: TGCGCCAGCAGCTTGTTTCCCGCCGGCGGGGACCCCTACGAGCAGTACTTC
CDR3: CASSLFPAGGDPYEQYF

J: TRBJ1-2
D: TRBD1
V: TRBV28
size: NA
DNA: TGTGCCAGCAGTTTTGTACAGGGGTACTATGGCTACACCTTC
CDR3: CASSFVQGYYGYTF

J: TRBJ2-1
D: TRBD2
V: TRBV2
size: few
DNA: TGTGCCAGCTACGGACTAGCGGGGGGGCTCAGCTCCTACAATGAGCAGTTCTTC
CDR3: CASYGLAGGLSSYNEQFF

J: TRBJ1-3
D: NA
V: TRBV6-1
size: NA
DNA: TGTGCCAGCAGCCAGGGGCCGGGGCAGGGAAACACCATATATTTT
CDR3: CASSQGPGQGNTIYF

J: TRBJ2-5
D: TRBD1
V: TRBV10-3
size: few
DNA: TGTGCCATCAGTGAGTCGCGACAGGGACCGCAAGAGACCCAGTACTTC
CDR3: CAISESRQGPQETQYF

J: TRBJ2-6
D: NA
V: TRBV5-6
size: NA
DNA: TGTGCCAGCAGCCCCCTGTATAGTGGGGCCAACGTCCTGACTTTC
CDR3: CASSPLYSGANVLTF

J: TRBJ2-2
D: TRBD2
V: TRBV28
size: NA
DNA: TGTGCCAGCAGTTTATATGTTCGGGGGGGTGGCACCGGGGAGCTGTTTTTT
CDR3: CASSLYVRGGGTGELFF

J: TRBJ2-3
D: TRBD2
V: TRBV4-3
size: NA
DNA: TGCGCCAGCAGCCCCACTAGCGGGGGGATAGATACGCAGTATTTT
CDR3: CASSPTSGGIDTQYF

J: TRBJ2-7
D: TRBD1
V: TRBV6-5
size: once
DNA: TGTGCCAGCAGTCGGGACAGGGGGTACGAGCAGTACTTC
CDR3: CASSRDRGYEQYF

J: TRBJ2-5
D: TRBD1
V: TRBV12-5
size: NA
DNA: TGTGCTAGTGGTTTGGTACTAGGGACAGGGGGGGAGACCCAGTACTTC
CDR3: CASGLVLGTGGETQYF

J: TRBJ1-5
D: NA
V: TRBV7-2
size: few
DNA: TGTGCCAGCAGCTATAGGGCGGGGTCAAGTCAGCCCCAGCATTTT
CDR3: CASSYRAGSSQPQHF

J: TRBJ2-5
D: NA
V: TRBV7-6
size: NA
DNA: TGTGCCAGCAGCGCCCTCCGGGGTAAAGAGACCCAGTACTTC
CDR3: CASSALRGKETQYF

J: TRBJ2-5
D: NA
V: TRBV5-1
size: NA
DNA: TGCGCCAGCAGCCAGTACGGGGGGACAATGCTAGAGACCCAGTACTTC
CDR3: CASSQYGGTMLETQYF

J: TRBJ1-1
D: NA
V: TRBV7-2
size: NA
DNA: TGTGCCAGCAGCCGAGGGTTTAACACTGAAGCTTTCTTT
CDR3: CASSRGFNTEAFF